A single sample is the source of the 18 T cell receptor beta chains below, sequenced in a study of blood T cell repertoires in COVID-19. Some clones are missing from TCRdb's copy, which holds only in-frame ones; the method was immunoSEQ multiplex PCR. This sample yields some 530,000 clones, of which 70% to 90% are seen a single time; 3% to 4% belongs to the top ten. The specimen sequenced was peripheral blood. The receptors derive from a human donor in a cohort sampled during active COVID-19.

This clone appeared a single time. The chain is built from TRBV27 and TRBJ1-2; D gene unclear. CDR1 and CDR2 from the germline V gene are MNHEY and SMNVEV (reference sequence). The CDR3 spans 14 residues. Trimming took off 2 bases at V and 0 bases at J, with 7 bases between the two ends. The CDR3: CASSLSRANYGYTF. CDR3 DNA sequence: TGTGCCAGCAGTTTAAGTAGAGCTAACTATGGCTACACCTTC.

The chain has TRBV30 and TRBJ1-5, with D unresolved. Trimming left V 2 bases short and J 0 bases short, with 11 bases between. This CDR3 region has 15 residues. The V gene's germline CDR1 is GTSNPN and CDR2 SVGIG (reference sequence). Written as DNA, the CDR3 is TGTGCCTGGAGTCTTCGGGGATATAGCAATCAGCCCCAGCATTTT. This sequence encodes CAWSLRGYSNQPQHF.

This clone was seen only a few times. The genes are TRBV4-2 and TRBJ1-2, with 7 bases that match TRBD1. The CDR3 covers 15 residues. The V and J ends lost 3 bases and 3 bases, in that order; junction bases with no gene match: 7. Per germline, CDR1 LGHNA and CDR2 YNFKEQ. Here the CDR3 reads CASSQTDREYYGYTF. DNA for the CDR3: TGTGCCAGCAGCCAGACCGACAGGGAGTACTATGGCTACACCTTC.

The chain links TRBV6-5 to TRBJ1-5; D perhaps matches TRBD1 (5 bases). This CDR3 has 14 amino acids. V was shortened by 8 bases and J by 1 base, with 12 bases between the two germline ends. Germline CDR1 and CDR2: MNHEY and SVGAGI. CDR3 DNA sequence: TGTGCCAGCTCTGCGGGGGGGAGCAATCAGCCCCAGCATTTT. Translating it yields CASSAGGSNQPQHF.

J is TRBJ2-1 and V is TRBV19; 7 nucleotides agree with TRBD2. CDR3 length: 15 amino acids. Germline values: CDR1 LNHDA, CDR2 SQIVND (reference sequence). V lost 1 base to trimming and J lost 7 bases; unmatched junction nucleotides: 7. The chain's CDR3 is CASSIGGGAGNEQFF. The CDR3 region has the DNA TGTGCCAGTAGTATAGGCGGCGGAGCGGGGAATGAGCAGTTCTTC.

The chain recombines TRBV6-1 with TRBJ1-1; 8 bases agree with TRBD1. Germline trimming cut 2 bases from V and 1 base from J; bases unmatched to any gene: 3. The CDR3 length is 15 residues. CDR1 and CDR2 (germline): MNHNS, SASEGT. The CDR3 loop is CASSERTGSNTEAFF. The CDR3 nucleotides read TGTGCCAGCAGTGAACGGACAGGGTCGAACACTGAAGCTTTCTTT.

This clone has just one count. The CDR3 nucleotides read TGCGCCAGCAGCTTGGATCTCCCGCCCGGCTATGGCTACACCTTC. As protein: CASSLDLPPGYGYTF. V and J are TRBV5-1 and TRBJ1-2, with D unclear. V shed 0 bases and J shed 4 bases, with 13 bases lying between them. The germline V gene has CDR1 SGHRS and CDR2 YFSETQ. There are 15 residues in the CDR3.

This chain uses TRBV28 with TRBJ1-1; 10 nucleotides line up with TRBD1. Germline V gene sequence: CDR1 MDHEN, CDR2 SYDVKM. The CDR3 contains 15 residues. Trimming cost V 8 bases and J 5 bases; bases outside gene matches: 11. The CDR3 nucleotides are TGTGCCAGCGGTAGCCGGGACAGGGGTATTACTGAAGCTTTCTTT. Amino acids: CASGSRDRGITEAFF.

The chain has TRBV19 and TRBJ2-2; 10 bases align to TRBD2. The junction had 20 bases not matched to a gene; V was cut back by 6 bases and J by 4 bases. The CDR3 length is 20 residues. From germline, CDR1 is LNHDA and CDR2 SQIVND (reference sequence). CDR3 protein: CASRRPPGLAGEGVTGELFF. For the CDR3, the DNA is TGTGCCAGTAGGAGGCCCCCGGGGCTAGCGGGAGAAGGTGTCACCGGGGAGCTGTTTTTT.

This clone has just one count. V is TRBV28 and J is TRBJ1-5; D gene ambiguous. The germline CDR1 and CDR2 sequences are MDHEN and SYDVKM. V was shortened by 7 bases and J by 0 bases, with 7 bases between the two germline ends. This CDR3 contains 13 residues. CDR3 region: CASTTTSNQPQHF. CDR3 sequence (DNA): TGTGCCAGCACCACAACTAGCAATCAGCCCCAGCATTTT.

The chain carries TRBV25-1 and TRBJ2-5; 9 bases are a match to TRBD1. The CDR3 contains 16 residues. Germline CDR1 is MGHDK and CDR2 is SYGVNS. Losses at the gene ends were 3 bases for V and 4 bases for J; bases not matched to a gene: 9. CDR3 loop: CASSEPGTGSRETQYF. The CDR3 nucleotides read TGTGCCAGCAGTGAGCCCGGGACAGGGAGTAGAGAGACCCAGTACTTC.

This chain links TRBV4-2 with TRBJ1-5; no definite D call. The CDR3 runs 14 residues. Trimming cost V 2 bases and J 4 bases, with 9 bases left between them. Germline values: CDR1 LGHNA, CDR2 YNFKEQ. Here the CDR3 DNA reads TGTGCCAGCAGCCAACTCACAGAAAATCAGCCCCAGCATTTT. It yields the protein CASSQLTENQPQHF.

The CDR3 spells CASSPGQGGEQYF. CDR3 coding DNA: TGCGCCAGCAGCCCGGGACAGGGCGGCGAGCAGTACTTC. The J gene is TRBJ2-7, the V gene TRBV5-1; 9 bases are a match to TRBD1. The germline CDR1 and CDR2 sequences are SGHRS and YFSETQ. This CDR3 comprises 13 residues. After removal of 4 bases from V and 6 bases from J, the junction contained 5 bases not matched to a gene.

The chain uses TRBV27 and TRBJ2-3, with D perhaps TRBD2 (5 bases). The V gene's germline CDR1 is MNHEY and CDR2 SMNVEV (reference sequence). The germline V and J ends were trimmed by 5 bases and 0 bases, with 12 bases remaining between them. The CDR3 has 15 amino acids. CDR3: CASSEWERSTDTQYF. DNA for the CDR3: TGTGCCAGCAGTGAGTGGGAGAGAAGCACAGATACGCAGTATTTT.

The rearrangement uses TRBV5-1 and TRBJ1-1; the D is unclear. The CDR3 loop spans 14 amino acids. The germline V gene has CDR1 SGHRS and CDR2 YFSETQ. Trimming removed 0 bases at V and 1 base at J, with 7 bases between. CDR3 amino acids: CASSLEAGNTEAFF. The CDR3 nucleotides are TGCGCCAGCAGCTTGGAGGCAGGGAACACTGAAGCTTTCTTT.

The CDR3 region is CASSYSTQGATFF. In nucleotides, the CDR3 is TGTGCCAGCAGTTACTCGACTCAGGGGGCGACCTTCTTT. The chain has TRBV6-5 and TRBJ1-1; the match to TRBD1 covers 8 bases. The germline gives CDR1 MNHEY, CDR2 SVGAGI. The length of the CDR3 is 13 residues. The trim removed 0 bases at V and 14 bases at J, leaving 8 bases unmatched.

The chain uses TRBV7-3 and TRBJ2-6, with 10 bases aligning to TRBD2. The length of the CDR3 is 18 residues. V lost 5 bases, J lost 0 bases, and 7 bases stayed unmatched. Germline assignment: CDR1 SGHTA and CDR2 FQGTGA. Here the CDR3 reads CASSPKREGPSGANVLTF. The CDR3 DNA sequence: TGTGCCAGCAGCCCCAAGCGGGAGGGCCCCTCTGGGGCCAACGTCCTGACTTTC.

The chain joins TRBV19 to TRBJ1-6; 8 positions match TRBD1. J gave up 10 bases and V 4 bases, and 6 bases lay outside the gene matches. Germline loops: CDR1 LNHDA, CDR2 SQIVND (reference sequence). CDR3 size: 14 residues. CDR3 sequence reads: CASSTGQGGSPLHF. CDR3 bases: TGTGCCAGTAGTACCGGACAGGGAGGCTCACCCCTCCACTTT.